This is a list of T cell receptor beta chains from one sample in a study of pediatric ulcerative colitis. The protocol was immunoSEQ multiplex PCR, while the TCRdb copy is restricted to in-frame clones and leaves out a portion. Here the sample spans approximately 9,000 clones, 80% to 90% being singletons. Sequencing was performed on blood. The receptors were gathered from a girl under 18 with moderate ulcerative colitis. CDR3s include the opening cysteine and the closing phenylalanine or tryptophan. Rows give clone size only sometimes, using once, few, many, or a class for an expanded clone.

cdr3_aa	v_call	j_call	clone_size
CASSIGGLGSAAEQFF	TRBV9	TRBJ2-1	NA
CASSQGGNDEQFF	TRBV4-2	TRBJ2-1	NA
CASSQIRRYNEQFF	TRBV11-2	TRBJ2-1	NA
CASSYPNHGADTQYF	TRBV5-6	TRBJ2-3	NA
CASSQEVGGRLGEQYF	TRBV4-2	TRBJ2-7	NA
CASSRWAGELFF	TRBV5-4	TRBJ2-2	once
CASGNFRVTGELFF	TRBV2	TRBJ2-2	NA
CASSESRSTEAFF	TRBV10-1	TRBJ1-1	NA
CASSGPSWAGGPSTQYF	TRBV6-1	TRBJ2-3	NA
CASSFGVPYGYTF	TRBV7-9	TRBJ1-2	NA
CASSLVGQGDYGYTF	TRBV5-5	TRBJ1-2	NA
CASSDERGGLSYEQYF	TRBV10-2	TRBJ2-7	NA
CAGGTVSYNEQFF	TRBV30	TRBJ2-1	NA
CASTGVGDEQYF	TRBV7-9	TRBJ2-7	NA
CAWSRAGGTLEQFF	TRBV30	TRBJ2-1	once
CASSLVRDGYTF	TRBV5-6	TRBJ1-2	NA
CASGGQGLLEAFF	TRBV19	TRBJ1-1	NA
CASSIDLTDTQYF	TRBV19	TRBJ2-3	NA
CASAEQSTDTQYF	TRBV6-4	TRBJ2-3	NA
CAISEQNFNYGYTF	TRBV10-3	TRBJ1-2	once
CASTQVGSTDTQYF	TRBV2	TRBJ2-3	NA
CASSVDAGGTGNTIYF	TRBV9	TRBJ1-3	NA
CASTEQGVGNQPQHF	TRBV10-2	TRBJ1-5	few
CASSRDRGLEAFF	TRBV7-6	TRBJ1-1	NA
CASSEAPDSNQPQHF	TRBV6-1	TRBJ1-5	NA
CASSLPGRALDTEAFF	TRBV5-4	TRBJ1-1	NA
CASSPLGVNTGELFF	TRBV6-6	TRBJ2-2	NA
CASRTGTTGELFF	TRBV27	TRBJ2-2	NA
CSVQTGTLNTEAFF	TRBV29-1	TRBJ1-1	NA
CASGGLAGHQETQYF	TRBV7-8	TRBJ2-5	NA
CASSLTLDQPQHF	TRBV7-3	TRBJ1-5	NA
CASGLAPDGNTEAFF	TRBV12-5	TRBJ1-1	few
CASSERVSKNYGYTF	TRBV6-1	TRBJ1-2	NA
CASSQRVTDRSYNEQFF	TRBV4-2	TRBJ2-1	NA
CASSVGQGYEKLFF	TRBV9	TRBJ1-4	NA
CASSPGGGVDTQYF	TRBV5-4	TRBJ2-3	NA
CASRGDTYSNQPQHF	TRBV28	TRBJ1-5	NA
CAWSLGSTDTQYF	TRBV30	TRBJ2-3	NA
CASSQLGEGSLADTQYF	TRBV14	TRBJ2-3	NA
CASSLAGTGNTIYF	TRBV7-9	TRBJ1-3	NA
CASSQEGYNTGELFF	TRBV4-1	TRBJ2-2	NA
CSAVTSGRAGSDEQFF	TRBV29-1	TRBJ2-1	NA
CASSDQGYGYTF	TRBV11-3	TRBJ1-2	NA
CASSLHTSGRGDEQFF	TRBV7-6	TRBJ2-1	NA
CASSEGQAGADTQYF	TRBV6-1	TRBJ2-3	NA
CASSIDIGNEQFF	TRBV19	TRBJ2-1	NA
CASSSRHSQETQYF	TRBV6-6	TRBJ2-5	NA
CASSYRAMNTEAFF	TRBV27	TRBJ1-1	NA
CASSFWEGQGIETQYF	TRBV28	TRBJ2-5	NA
CASTSMVSQETQYF	TRBV5-4	TRBJ2-5	NA
CAISESPGASSYEQYF	TRBV10-3	TRBJ2-7	NA
CASSFGGRADNEQFF	TRBV5-4	TRBJ2-1	NA
CASSPTNMNSYGYTF	TRBV5-4	TRBJ1-2	few
CASRPGEASYEQYF	TRBV11-3	TRBJ2-7	once
CASSYTGGSQPQHF	TRBV6-5	TRBJ1-5	NA
CASSLMQSNQPQHF	TRBV7-2	TRBJ1-5	NA
CATRRGRVNYGYTF	TRBV27	TRBJ1-2	NA
CASSYGRVNTEAFF	TRBV6-5	TRBJ1-1	NA
CASSAMVNTEAFF	TRBV6-4	TRBJ1-1	NA